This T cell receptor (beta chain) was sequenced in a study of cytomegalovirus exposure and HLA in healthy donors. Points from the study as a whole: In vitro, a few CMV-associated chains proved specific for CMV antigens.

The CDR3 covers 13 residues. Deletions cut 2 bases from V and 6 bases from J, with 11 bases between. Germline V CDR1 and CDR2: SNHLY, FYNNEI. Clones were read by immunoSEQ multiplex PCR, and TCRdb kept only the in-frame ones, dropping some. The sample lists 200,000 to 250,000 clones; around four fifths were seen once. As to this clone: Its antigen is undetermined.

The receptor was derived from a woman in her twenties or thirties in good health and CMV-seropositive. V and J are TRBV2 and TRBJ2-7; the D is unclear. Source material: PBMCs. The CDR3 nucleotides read TGTGCCAGCAGTGAACCCCCAATCGGCGAGCAGTACTTC. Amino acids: CASSEPPIGEQYF.